A selection of T cell receptor beta chains follows, all from one sample in a study of T cells in Graves' hyperthyroidism and ophthalmopathy. A single record per CDR3 protein comes from TCRdb applying MiXCR to the multiplex PCR reads. The sample lists approximately 610,000 distinct CDR3 sequences, approximately 15% seen once, with about 20% in the top ten. Sequencing was done on a sample of blood. The receptor source for this set is a woman younger than 30 with Graves' hyperthyroidism. Each CDR3 is given without its conserved first and last residue.

ASSLSQEGEAF | TRBJ1-1 | TRBV7-9 | 11
ASSTRRSSGYQETQY | TRBJ2-5 | TRBV12-3/TRBV12-4 | 15
ASSRRDTMNTEAF | TRBJ1-1 | TRBV6-1 | 13
ASHTLAGNTGELF | TRBJ2-2 | TRBV6-1 | 13
ASSADRGRAYGYT | TRBJ1-2 | TRBV19 | 13
ASSIISVGYNEQF | TRBJ2-1 | TRBV19 | 13
SGCAGAGSYNEQF | TRBJ2-1 | TRBV29-1 | 13
ASNAGFTDTQY | TRBJ2-3 | TRBV3-1 | 11
ASSLTDTGGIYEQY | TRBJ2-7 | TRBV5-6 | 14
ASSYLLAGGTDTQY | TRBJ2-3 | TRBV6-2/TRBV6-3 | 14
ASSQGDPASYEQY | TRBJ2-7 | TRBV4-1 | 13
AISERQNTEAF | TRBJ1-1 | TRBV10-3 | 11
ASSPYLGSEAF | TRBJ1-1 | TRBV27 | 11
SAKRTFYEQY | TRBJ2-7 | TRBV20-1 | 10
SAGVRDAYYEQY | TRBJ2-7 | TRBV20-1 | 12
ASSGPTGPNQPQH | TRBJ1-5 | TRBV6-1 | 13
ASSQADRGYGYT | TRBJ1-2 | TRBV3-1 | 12
ASGTGLGYGYT | TRBJ1-2 | TRBV27 | 11
ASSPPGPRFEQF | TRBJ2-1 | TRBV19 | 12
ASSSTTSGTYNEQF | TRBJ2-1 | TRBV11-3 | 14
ASNPLGGTGEQF | TRBJ2-1 | TRBV5-1 | 12
ATSPRGGNQPQH | TRBJ1-5 | TRBV24-1 | 12
ASSPSGGATDTQY | TRBJ2-3 | TRBV7-9 | 13